This T cell receptor (beta chain) was profiled in a study of T cell repertoires in cytomegalovirus infection. Across the study: Through public TCR beta signatures, both CMV infection and matching HLA type were indicated.

Study results and limitations: Adding up the frequency of public TCR beta families identified people who carried CMV plus the relevant HLA.

TCRdb reprocessed the reads via MiXCR and lists one record per CDR3 protein. This table has 310,000 or so distinct CDR3 sequences, around 10% appearing once. CDR1 SGHVS and CDR2 FQNEAQ come from the germline V gene. The CDR3 extends over 12 amino acids. This clonotype has ten or more counts. Its antigen is not identified. An end of the junction differs from the germline gene, which may be a read error. The material sequenced was PBMCs. The chain carries TRBV7-8 and TRBJ2-3; TRBD1 aligns across 7 bases. The TCR originated in a human donor in good health (CMV status not recorded). Some clones in this sample may be carry-over from other donors' samples. CDR3 loop: CASSLATGERDF. As DNA, the CDR3 is TGTGCCAGCAGCTTAGCTACAGGGGAGAGGGATTTT.